A selection of T cell receptor beta chains follows, all from one sample in a study of patients and donors after allogeneic stem cell transplantation. TCRdb re-analysed the RT-PCR reads in MiXCR, keeping a single row per CDR3 protein. This table holds fewer than 200,000 distinct CDR3 sequences, 30% found once. Sequenced input: blood, either unsorted or a sorted T cell fraction (not recorded which). These TCRs come from a human donor who was either an allogeneic HSCT recipient or a stem cell or donor lymphocyte infusion donor (not recorded which). It is not recorded whose cells these are; they may come from a transplant donor. The conserved cysteine and the conserved F or W are not part of the CDR3 here.

V gene,J gene,CDR3 protein
TRBV7-2,TRBJ1-2,ASSPGPRDYGYT
TRBV7-2,TRBJ1-2,ASSTGTNRYGYT
TRBV4-3,TRBJ1-1,ASSQGGNTEAF
TRBV6-2/TRBV6-3,TRBJ2-7,ASSYSREQY
TRBV7-2,TRBJ2-3,ASSPGVAQY
TRBV7-9,TRBJ1-2,ASSTHSSGYT
TRBV20-1,TRBJ2-3,SASGLAGVETDTQY
TRBV11-2,TRBJ2-7,ASSWDLSYEQC
TRBV12-3/TRBV12-4,TRBJ2-6,ASSTGVPGANVLT
TRBV6-2/TRBV6-3,TRBJ2-3,ASSYLTAPGADTQY
TRBV20-1,TRBJ1-2,SAPGGGGYT
TRBV3-1,TRBJ2-3,ASSLGVGGDTQY
TRBV10-3,TRBJ1-1,AISDPGQGTEAF
TRBV10-3,TRBJ2-4,AISERGSFDIQY
TRBV13,TRBJ1-1,ASSSADRGKEAF
TRBV29-1,TRBJ2-1,SVEDWRDPPHNEQF
TRBV29-1,TRBJ2-3,SNKARFTDTQY
TRBV9,TRBJ2-7,ASSAQGLAGPEQY
TRBV6-1,TRBJ2-1,ASSEWRYVGSLNEQF
TRBV5-1,TRBJ1-1,ASSLNGLTEAF
TRBV28,TRBJ1-5,ASRDSSRPQH
TRBV21-1,TRBJ2-7,ASSKRLEY
TRBV18,TRBJ2-7,ASSPSLTLPYEQY
TRBV4-1,TRBJ1-2,ASKTEGQGDGYT
TRBV3-1,TRBJ1-1,ASSLTGAMNTEAF
TRBV5-1,TRBJ1-1,ASIPGAGGRKTEAF
TRBV7-2,TRBJ1-5,ASSRIGDQPQH
TRBV9,TRBJ2-3,ASSETPGTDTQY
TRBV7-2,TRBJ2-3,ASSLGQTTDTQY
TRBV12-3/TRBV12-4,TRBJ1-5,ASSFGRVSNQPQH
TRBV29-1,TRBJ1-2,SVESGQEYGYT
TRBV6-1,TRBJ1-5,ATHQQENNQPQH
TRBV7-2,TRBJ1-2,ASSLRTGEAYGYT
TRBV5-1,TRBJ2-3,ASSSTGLTDTQY
TRBV19,TRBJ2-5,ASTLGGSETQY
TRBV6-5,TRBJ1-1,ASSYSVLGNTEAF
TRBV5-1,TRBJ1-6,ASSLVQGGSPLH
TRBV7-8,TRBJ2-2,ASSLIVTGELF
TRBV3-1,TRBJ2-2,ASRYGQSTGELF
TRBV27,TRBJ1-3,ASRQGVSSGNTIY
TRBV27,TRBJ1-6,ASSFVVNSPLH
TRBV5-1,TRBJ2-2,ASSLEGLAIGELF
TRBV6-5,TRBJ2-5,ASRGLQETQY
TRBV15,TRBJ2-7,ATSRDPTPSYEQY
TRBV6-5,TRBJ2-1,ASSYSILYEQF
TRBV27,TRBJ2-3,ASRTGTSTDTQY
TRBV7-8,TRBJ2-1,ASSLGAYLYNEQF